The sequence of this T cell receptor beta chain was determined in a study of shared clonotypes between healthy human individuals. The healthy adult donors were HIV-negative and reported no recent acute infections or vaccinations. TCRdb's copy holds only in-frame clones and misses some; the assay was immunoSEQ multiplex PCR. Among more than 550,000 clones listed, 90% were seen once. This CDR3 spans 15 amino acids. Germline V lookup: CDR1 MNHEY, CDR2 SMNVEV (reference sequence). With 6 bases clipped from V and 5 bases from J, the junction kept 12 bases outside the gene matches. Material for sequencing was memory CD8+ T cells from PBMCs. The subset: CD45RO+ cells pooled with CCR7-negative TemRA cells. The source is a man aged 18 to 29 in good health. Some clones in this sample may be carry-over from other donors' samples. The genes are TRBV27 and TRBJ2-7; 8 nucleotides agree with TRBD2. The CDR3 DNA is TGTGCCAGCAGCACCTCGAATAGCGGGAACCACGAGCAGTACTTC. Translating gives CASSTSNSGNHEQYF.